This TCR beta chain was profiled in a study of ipilimumab plus nivolumab after autologous stem cell transplantation. About the study: The DLBCL cohort had primary refractory and relapsed disease, with 18-month progression-free survival of approximately 87% and 28%.

Starting 14 to 28 days after autologous transplant, ipilimumab 1 mg/kg was given. Profiled with immunoSEQ multiplex PCR; TCRdb holds only in-frame clones, not every one. This sample has tens of thousands of clones; nearly 75% occur once, and the top ten carry 20% to 25%. The CDR3 length is 14 residues. This TCR was recovered from a male donor with diffuse large B-cell lymphoma. The sample consisted of PBMCs, taken in a trial of ipilimumab plus nivolumab as post-transplant consolidation. This sequence joins TRBV21-1 and TRBJ2-7. TRBV21-1 is marked as a pseudogene. The chain's CDR3 is CAPKPCTRPYEQYF. The CDR3 DNA is TGTGCTCCCAAACCCTGTACCCGCCCCTACGAGCAGTACTTC.